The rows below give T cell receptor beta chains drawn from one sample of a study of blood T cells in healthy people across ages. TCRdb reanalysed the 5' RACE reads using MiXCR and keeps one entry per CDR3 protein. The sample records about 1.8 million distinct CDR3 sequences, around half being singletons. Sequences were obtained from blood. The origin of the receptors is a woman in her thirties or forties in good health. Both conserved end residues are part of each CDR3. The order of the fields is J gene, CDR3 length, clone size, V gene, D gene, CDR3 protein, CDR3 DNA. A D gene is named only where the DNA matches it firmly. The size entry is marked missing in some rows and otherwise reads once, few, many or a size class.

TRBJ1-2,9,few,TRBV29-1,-,CSVDEGYTF,TGCAGCGTTGATGAGGGCTACACCTTC
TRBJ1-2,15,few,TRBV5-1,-,CASSLEPLGGYGYTF,TGCGCCAGCAGCTTGGAGCCCCTAGGGGGCTATGGCTACACCTTC
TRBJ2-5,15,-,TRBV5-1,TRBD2,CASSPPSGRRETQYF,TGCGCCAGCAGCCCCCCTAGCGGGAGGAGGGAGACCCAGTACTTC
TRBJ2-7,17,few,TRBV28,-,CASSPVAHRGRTYEQYF,TGTGCCAGCAGTCCCGTGGCCCACCGGGGGAGGACCTACGAGCAGTACTTC
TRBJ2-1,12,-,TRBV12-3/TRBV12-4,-,CASRLMGKEQFF,TGTGCCAGCAGGCTCATGGGGAAGGAGCAGTTCTTC
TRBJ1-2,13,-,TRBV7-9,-,CASSLPGLNGYTF,TGTGCCAGCAGCCTTCCGGGTCTTAATGGCTACACCTTC
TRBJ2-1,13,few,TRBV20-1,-,CSASPDPYNEQFF,TGCAGTGCTAGCCCGGACCCCTACAATGAGCAGTTCTTC
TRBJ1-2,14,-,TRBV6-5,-,CASSPVEGNYGYTF,TGTGCCAGCAGTCCCGTGGAGGGGAACTATGGCTACACCTTC
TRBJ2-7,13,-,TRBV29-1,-,CSVASTVSYEQYF,TGCAGCGTTGCCTCGACTGTATCCTACGAGCAGTACTTC
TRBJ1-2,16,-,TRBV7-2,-,CASSLEGAGGGYGYTF,TGTGCCAGCAGCCTCGAAGGGGCAGGAGGTGGCTATGGCTACACCTTC
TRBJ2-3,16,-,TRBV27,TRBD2,CASSSAGGLSTDTQYF,TGTGCCAGCAGTTCTGCGGGGGGACTTAGCACAGATACGCAGTATTTT
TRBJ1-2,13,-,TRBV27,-,CASSSLLSYGYTF,TGTGCCAGCAGTTCCCTCCTTTCCTATGGCTACACCTTC
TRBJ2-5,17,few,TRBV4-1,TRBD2,CASSQDDGGAAGETQYF,TGCGCCAGCAGCCAAGATGACGGGGGGGCCGCCGGTGAGACCCAGTACTTC
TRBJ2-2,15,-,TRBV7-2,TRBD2,CASSLAGGNAGELFF,TGTGCCAGCAGTTTAGCGGGGGGGAACGCCGGGGAGCTGTTTTTT
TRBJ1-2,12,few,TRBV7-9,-,CASSLTQTGYTF,TGTGCCAGCAGCTTAACCCAGACGGGCTACACCTTC
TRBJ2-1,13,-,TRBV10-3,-,CAISESAYNEQFF,TGTGCCATCAGTGAGTCGGCTTACAATGAGCAGTTCTTC
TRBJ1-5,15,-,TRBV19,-,CASSWDPYSNQPQHF,TGTGCCAGTAGTTGGGACCCCTATAGCAATCAGCCCCAGCATTTT
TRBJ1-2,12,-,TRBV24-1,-,CATKGGIDGYTF,TGTGCCACCAAAGGGGGTATTGATGGCTACACCTTC
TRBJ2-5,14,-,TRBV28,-,CASSFWGEEETQYF,TGTGCCAGCAGTTTTTGGGGGGAGGAAGAGACCCAGTACTTC
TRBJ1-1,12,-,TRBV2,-,CASIRHGTEAFF,TGTGCCAGCATCAGGCATGGGACTGAAGCTTTCTTT
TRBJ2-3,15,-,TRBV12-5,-,CASGSGTPGVDTQYF,TGTGCTAGTGGTTCGGGGACCCCCGGAGTCGATACGCAGTATTTT
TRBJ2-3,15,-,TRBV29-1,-,CSTQWTASSTDTQYF,TGCAGCACCCAATGGACAGCCTCTAGCACAGATACGCAGTATTTT
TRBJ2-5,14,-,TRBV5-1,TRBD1,CASSLGQGLKTQYF,TGCGCCAGCAGCCTCGGACAGGGTTTGAAGACCCAGTACTTC
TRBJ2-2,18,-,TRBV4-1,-,CVSSQVEGSLVGTGELFF,TGCGTCAGCAGCCAAGTTGAGGGTTCACTCGTGGGCACCGGGGAGCTGTTTTTT
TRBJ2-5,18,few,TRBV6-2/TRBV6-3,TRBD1,CASSPSITGTVVQETQYF,TGTGCCAGCAGTCCTTCCATTACCGGGACAGTAGTTCAAGAGACCCAGTACTTC
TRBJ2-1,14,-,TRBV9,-,CASSVAQGRNEQFF,TGTGCCAGCAGCGTAGCTCAGGGGAGAAATGAGCAGTTCTTC
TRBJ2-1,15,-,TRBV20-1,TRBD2,CSARRLAGGRNEQFF,TGCAGTGCTAGGCGACTAGCGGGGGGGCGGAATGAGCAGTTCTTC
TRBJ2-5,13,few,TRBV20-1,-,CSAPPGYLKTQYF,TGCAGTGCTCCCCCAGGGTACCTGAAGACCCAGTACTTC
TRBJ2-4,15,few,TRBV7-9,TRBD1,CASSLLWTGEGAQYF,TGTGCCAGCAGCTTATTATGGACGGGTGAGGGGGCTCAGTACTTC
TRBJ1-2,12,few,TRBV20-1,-,CSAPLDVYGYTF,TGCAGTGCTCCACTGGACGTCTATGGCTACACCTTC
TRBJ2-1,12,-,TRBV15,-,CATSRDTGEQFF,TGTGCCACCAGCAGAGATACCGGTGAGCAGTTCTTC
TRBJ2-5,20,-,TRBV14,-,CASSQEILRGQGRHMETQYF,TGTGCCAGCAGCCAAGAAATCTTGCGGGGTCAGGGGCGTCATATGGAGACCCAGTACTTC
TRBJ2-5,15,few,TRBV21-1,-,CASSKEAATQETQYF,TGTGCCAGCAGCAAAGAGGCAGCCACCCAAGAGACCCAGTACTTC
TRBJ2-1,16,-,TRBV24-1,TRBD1,CATSDLPRTGGNEQFF,TGTGCCACCAGTGATCTGCCAAGGACAGGGGGGAATGAGCAGTTCTTC
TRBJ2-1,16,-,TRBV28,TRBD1,CASSLPRTGIYNEQFF,TGTGCCAGCAGTTTGCCCCGGACAGGAATATACAATGAGCAGTTCTTC
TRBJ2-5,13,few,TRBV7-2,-,CASKRRSQETQYF,TGTGCCAGCAAAAGGAGGTCGCAAGAGACCCAGTACTTC
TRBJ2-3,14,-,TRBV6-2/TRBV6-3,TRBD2,CASIGLAGGDTQYF,TGTGCCAGCATCGGGCTAGCGGGGGGAGATACGCAGTATTTT
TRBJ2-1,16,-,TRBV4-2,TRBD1,CASSQDPGTGDGEQFF,TGTGCCAGCAGCCAAGACCCCGGGACAGGGGACGGTGAGCAGTTCTTC
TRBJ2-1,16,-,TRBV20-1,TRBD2,CSAPPQLAGGWGEQFF,TGCAGTGCCCCACCCCAACTAGCGGGGGGTTGGGGTGAGCAGTTCTTC
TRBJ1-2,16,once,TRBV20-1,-,CSAPKAGTSLNYGYTF,TGCAGTGCTCCTAAGGCCGGGACATCCCTCAACTATGGCTACACCTTC
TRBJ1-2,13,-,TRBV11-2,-,CASSAGQYYGYTF,TGTGCCAGCAGCGCTGGACAGTACTATGGCTACACCTTC
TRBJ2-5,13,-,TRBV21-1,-,CASSKEEGGTQYF,TGTGCCAGCAGCAAAGAGGAGGGAGGGACCCAGTACTTC
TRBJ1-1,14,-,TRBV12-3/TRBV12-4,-,CASSPNQGHTEAFF,TGTGCCAGCAGCCCTAACCAGGGACACACTGAAGCTTTCTTT
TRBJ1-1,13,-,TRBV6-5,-,CASSFRIHTEAFF,TGTGCCAGCAGTTTCCGGATCCACACTGAAGCTTTCTTT
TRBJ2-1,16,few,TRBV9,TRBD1,CASSVLGRGQRNEQFF,TGTGCCAGCAGCGTACTCGGCAGGGGGCAAAGAAATGAGCAGTTCTTC
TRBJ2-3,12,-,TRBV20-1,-,CSATMTGDTQYF,TGCAGTGCTACAATGACGGGAGATACGCAGTATTTT
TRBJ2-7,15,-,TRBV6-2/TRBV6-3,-,CASSYSTGRHYEQYF,TGTGCCAGCAGTTACTCGACGGGGAGACACTACGAGCAGTACTTC
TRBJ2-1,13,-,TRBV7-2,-,CASSSQVVGEQFF,TGTGCCAGCAGCTCCCAAGTAGTGGGTGAGCAGTTCTTC
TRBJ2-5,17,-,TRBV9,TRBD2,CASSVDPGEGLQETQYF,TGTGCCAGCAGCGTAGATCCCGGGGAGGGCTTACAAGAGACCCAGTACTTC
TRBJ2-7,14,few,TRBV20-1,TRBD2,CSARESGGTYEQYF,TGCAGTGCTAGAGAGAGCGGGGGGACCTACGAGCAGTACTTC
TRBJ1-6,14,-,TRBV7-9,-,CASSSDALSSPLHF,TGTGCCAGCAGCTCTGACGCGTTAAGTTCACCCCTCCACTTT
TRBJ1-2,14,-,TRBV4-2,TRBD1,CASSQLQGTYGYTF,TGTGCCAGCAGCCAATTACAGGGGACCTATGGCTACACCTTC
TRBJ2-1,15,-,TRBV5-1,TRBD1,CASNPRQGNDNEQFF,TGCGCCAGCAACCCCCGACAGGGGAATGACAATGAGCAGTTCTTC
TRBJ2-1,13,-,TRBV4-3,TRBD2,CASSLGLAGPQFF,TGCGCCAGCAGCCTCGGACTAGCGGGGCCTCAGTTCTTC
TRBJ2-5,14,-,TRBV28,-,CASSEEDSPGEEYF,TGTGCCAGCAGTGAAGAGGACAGTCCAGGAGAGGAGTACTTC
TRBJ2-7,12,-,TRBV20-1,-,CSARIWGNEQYF,TGCAGTGCTAGGATATGGGGGAACGAGCAGTACTTC
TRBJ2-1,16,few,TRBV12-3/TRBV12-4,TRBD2,CASSHRLAPSYNEQFF,TGTGCCAGCAGCCATCGACTAGCTCCTTCCTACAATGAGCAGTTCTTC
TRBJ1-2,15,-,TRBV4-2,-,CASSPREGREDGYTF,TGTGCCAGCAGCCCCCGCGAGGGGCGGGAGGATGGCTACACCTTC
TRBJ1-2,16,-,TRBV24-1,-,CATSDATGLAWGGYTF,TGTGCCACCAGTGATGCTACAGGGTTGGCGTGGGGTGGCTACACCTTC
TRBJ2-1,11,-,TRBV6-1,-,CAIRGEEVQFF,TGTGCCATCAGAGGGGAGGAGGTGCAGTTCTTC